This record concerns one TCR beta chain sequence. Its specificity is not known. The study ran its PCR with 60 Vbeta and 13 Jbeta primers. The method was immunoSEQ multiplex PCR; TCRdb's version includes in-frame clones alone and lacks a portion of them. The sample records about 190,000 clones, 60% to 85% being singletons. Germline V gene sequence: CDR1 MNHEY, CDR2 SVGAGI. The CDR3 runs 13 residues. V shed 1 base and J shed 5 bases, with 8 bases lying between them. The sample is drawn from a study of cytomegalovirus exposure and HLA in healthy donors. Study findings and constraints: HLA allele associations emerged for fewer than 20,000 TCR beta sequences in a later analysis, at 0.05 false discovery rate. The classifier reportedly diagnosed cytomegalovirus status with high sensitivity and specificity. Presence/absence comparisons presumed near-even sequencing depth among donors.

This TCR was recovered from a woman aged 18-35 years in good health and CMV-seronegative. Sequenced: PBMCs. The chain links TRBV6-5 to TRBJ1-1; unclear D gene. The CDR3 loop is CASSYLVKTEAFF. Here the CDR3 DNA reads TGTGCCAGCAGTTACTTAGTAAAGACTGAAGCTTTCTTT.